The clone carrying this T cell receptor beta chain has a single count. The antigen is unknown. V was shortened by 6 bases and J by 3 bases, with 12 bases between the two germline ends. This CDR3 contains 13 residues. Germline CDR1 and CDR2: MDHEN and SYDVKM. PCR amplification relied on 60 Vbeta primers (plus 13 Jbeta primers). Original methodology: Unique TCR beta chains totaled some 88 million in a later count, with roughly 11 million of them shared. Assay: immunoSEQ multiplex PCR; the TCRdb copy retains only in-frame clones and omits some. That table gives V, J and clone size, and the DNA gave D and trimming. The data hold more than 150,000 clones, with 65% to 80% observed a single time. The entry originates in a study of cytomegalovirus exposure and HLA in healthy donors. The overall study: Findings of an earlier analysis included over 95 million unique TCR beta sequences from roughly 180 million T cells.

Study-wide points: Among TCR beta chains, those listed as cytomegalovirus-associated numbered 164. An analysis that came later showed most CMV-associated TCR beta chains appearing HLA-restricted.

Material for sequencing was PBMCs. The receptor comes from a woman aged 25 to 39 in good health and CMV-seropositive. The chain employs TRBV28 and TRBJ2-7; no definite D call. The DNA for the CDR3 is TGTGCCAGCAGCTTCATGACACGCTACGAGCAGTACTTC. It yields the protein CASSFMTRYEQYF.